What follows are 17 T cell receptor beta chains derived from one specimen sequenced in a study of blood T cells in healthy people across ages. Combining a sample-barcoded 5' primer with a J-beta primer mix, a second PCR ran for roughly 7 to 11 cycles. TCRdb re-called the 5' RACE reads with MiXCR, one entry per CDR3 protein. Of some 1 million distinct CDR3 sequences detected, less than 50% appear once; the ten largest clones hold about 20%. The sample was blood. Receptors were obtained from a woman in her sixties or seventies in good health.

The chain joins TRBV6-1 to TRBJ1-2; 10 bases fit TRBD1. CDR3 length: 14 residues. The V gene's germline CDR1 is MNHNS and CDR2 SASEGT. The junction had 5 bases not matched to a gene; V was cut back by 6 bases and J by 4 bases. CDR3 loop: CASRRTGGFYGYTF. For the CDR3, the DNA is TGTGCCAGCAGGCGGACAGGGGGATTCTATGGCTACACCTTC.

This clonotype was counted only a few times. The chain joins TRBV5-1 to TRBJ2-5; D is perhaps TRBD2 (5 bases). Matching the DNA end better, TRBJ2-7 makes the J call doubtful. The CDR3 length is 16 residues. Germline values: CDR1 SGHRS, CDR2 YFSETQ. This CDR3 is CASSLRPPGVGYEQYF. The CDR3 bases are TGCGCCAGCAGCTTGCGACCGCCCGGGGTAGGCTACGAGCAGTACTTC.

The V gene is TRBV7-9, the J gene TRBJ1-2; D unresolved. V lost 6 bases, J lost 7 bases, and 21 bases lay in between. The V gene's germline CDR1 is SEHNR and CDR2 FQNEAQ (reference sequence). The CDR3 contains 15 residues. This CDR3 reads CASSRTTPSVSGYTF. In DNA form, the CDR3 reads TGTGCCAGCAGTCGAACCACCCCCTCAGTGAGTGGCTACACCTTC.

This clonotype was observed a handful of times. For the CDR3, the DNA is TGCAGTGCTAGAGATCGTCGACAGAGCAATCAGCCCCAGCATTTT. It is translated as CSARDRRQSNQPQHF. V gene TRBV20-1 combines with J gene TRBJ1-5, with D tentatively TRBD1 (5 bases). V lost 0 bases to trimming and J lost 1 base, with 10 bases between them. This CDR3 region has 15 residues. Germline V gene data show CDR1 as DFQATT and CDR2 as SNEGSKA (reference sequence).

The V call is TRBV18, the J call TRBJ2-1; D is unresolved. The J call may be in error: the DNA end matches TRBJ2-7 better. This CDR3 comprises 14 residues. Germline-derived CDR1 and CDR2 are KGHSH and LQKENI. The CDR3 nucleotides read TGTGCCAGCTCACCACTGGCCCAATACAATGAGCAGTACTTC. Translation: CASSPLAQYNEQYF.

This clonotype came up a few times. The chain has TRBV7-9 and TRBJ2-7; D is undetermined. This CDR3 spans 14 amino acids. Germline values: CDR1 SEHNR, CDR2 FQNEAQ (reference sequence). V lost 5 bases to trimming and J lost 1 base, with 12 bases between them. As DNA, the CDR3 is TGTGCCAGCAGCCGGTCGGCATCTTCCTACGAGCAGTACTTC. It translates to CASSRSASSYEQYF.

This clonotype came up many times. J is TRBJ2-5 and V is TRBV5-5, with D possibly TRBD2 on 6 matching bases. There are 17 residues in the CDR3. Trimming took 3 bases from V and 0 from J, leaving 18 bases between them. Germline CDR1 reads SGHKS; CDR2 reads YYEKEE (reference sequence). CDR3: CASSSPRLVFYQETQYF. The CDR3 region has the DNA TGTGCCAGCAGCTCCCCCCGACTAGTTTTCTACCAAGAGACCCAGTACTTC.

This clonotype has more than one count but fewer than ten. This rearrangement joins TRBV29-1 to TRBJ2-7; D is tentatively TRBD1 or TRBD2 (5 bases each). Germline CDR1 and CDR2: SQVTM and ANQGSEA. The germline V and J ends were trimmed by 4 bases and 2 bases, with 18 bases remaining between them. This CDR3 is built from 15 residues. The CDR3 DNA reads TGCAGCGTTGGGGCCCGGGACCGCGTCACCTACGAGCAGTACTTC. Encoded protein: CSVGARDRVTYEQYF.

This clonotype came up a few times. V gene TRBV20-1 combines with J gene TRBJ1-6, with D perhaps TRBD1 (5 bases). This CDR3 has 14 amino acids. The ends were cut back, 6 bases at V and 3 bases at J, with 12 bases in the middle. CDR1 is DFQATT, CDR2 SNEGSKA, per germline (reference sequence). Written as DNA, the CDR3 is TGCAGTGCCAGCGGGACGATCTATAATTCACCCCTCCACTTT. Translation gives CSASGTIYNSPLHF.

The V gene is TRBV20-1, the J gene TRBJ2-3; 8 bases line up with TRBD2. V gave up 2 bases and J gave up 1 base; unmatched junction bases: 5. The CDR3 sequence is 15 residues long. Germline values: CDR1 DFQATT, CDR2 SNEGSKA (reference sequence). The CDR3 DNA is TGCAGTGCTAGAACAGGAGCGGGAGGCACAGATACGCAGTATTTT. This encodes CSARTGAGGTDTQYF.

The V and J genes are TRBV2 and TRBJ1-2; D gene unclear. Between the trimmed V and J ends, which lost 2 bases and 8 bases, there was a span of 12 bases. There are 13 residues in the CDR3. Per germline, CDR1 SNHLY and CDR2 FYNNEI. Here the CDR3 DNA reads TGTGCCAGCAGTGAATTGATCGGGGTGGGCTACACCTTC. Protein sequence: CASSELIGVGYTF.

V is TRBV7-6 and J is TRBJ1-1; unclear D gene. CDR1 SGHVS and CDR2 FNYEAQ come from the germline V gene. V was cut by 3 bases and J by 8 bases, with 13 bases left in between. CDR3 size: 13 residues. CDR3: CASSFTWEGEAFF. CDR3 sequence (DNA): TGTGCCAGCAGCTTTACCTGGGAAGGAGAAGCTTTCTTT.

This clonotype was seen a few times. The chain recombines TRBV6-2 or TRBV6-3 with TRBJ2-7; TRBD2 agrees at 7 bases. The CDR3 is 15 residues long. V was clipped by 0 bases and J by 2 bases; unmatched bases: 4. Germline loops: CDR1 MNHEY, CDR2 SVGEGT. DNA for the CDR3: TGTGCCAGCAGTTACTCAGAGGGACTACCCTACGAGCAGTACTTC. Translating it yields CASSYSEGLPYEQYF.

This clonotype was recorded a few times. J is TRBJ2-6 and V is TRBV12-3 or TRBV12-4; TRBD2 aligns across 7 bases. Losses at the gene ends were 7 bases for V and 4 bases for J; bases not matched to a gene: 7. The CDR3 covers 15 residues. The CDR3 bases are TGTGCCAGCACCCCGGGGGGATCCGGGGCCAACGTCCTGACTTTC. Residues: CASTPGGSGANVLTF.

This chain connects TRBV27 to TRBJ1-4; D not resolved. The V gene lost 5 bases and the J gene lost 7 bases, with 17 bases spanning the gap. Germline assignment: CDR1 MNHEY and CDR2 SMNVEV (reference sequence). The CDR3 runs to 15 residues. CDR3 sequence reads: CASSPSPDPREKLFF. The CDR3 nucleotides read TGTGCCAGCAGTCCCAGCCCGGACCCGCGTGAAAAACTGTTTTTT.

This clonotype turned up a few times. This may arise from a read error, as a much more abundant clone is one base away. V is TRBV11-2 and J is TRBJ1-1; maybe TRBD1 (5 bases). The germline V gene has CDR1 SGHAT and CDR2 FQNNGV. This CDR3 is 13 amino acids long. Trimming shortened V by 1 base and J by 3 bases, and 6 bases separated the two germline ends. CDR3 bases: TGTGCCAGCAGCTTAGGCAGGGACACTGAAGCTTTCTTT. It encodes CASSLGRDTEAFF.

The chain couples TRBV12-3 or TRBV12-4 to TRBJ1-2; 8 bases fit TRBD1. CDR3 length: 16 residues. The V gene end was trimmed by 2 bases and the J gene end by 4 bases; junction bases not matched to a gene: 9. The CDR3 DNA sequence: TGTGCCAGCAGTTTATCGCAGGGGGCTTTAAGCTATGGCTACACCTTC. Residues: CASSLSQGALSYGYTF.